This is a list of T cell receptor beta chains from one sample in a study of high-grade serous ovarian cancer treatment subgroups. Sequenced by immunoSEQ multiplex PCR; TCRdb stores in-frame clones only, minus some. The data hold around 4,000 clones, with roughly 74% observed a single time. The sample comprised tumor tissue. These receptors all stem from a human donor with high-grade serous ovarian cancer. Both conserved end residues are part of each CDR3. Fields, in order: V gene, clone size, J gene, D gene, CDR3 DNA, CDR3 protein. D genes are given only for firm matches. Size values are once, few and many counts, or a class for expanded clones, and some rows have none.

>TRBV19|few|TRBJ2-2|-
TGTGCCAGTAGTATAGACGGGGGCAGGGGCGGGGAGCTGTTTTTT
CASSIDGGRGGELFF
>TRBV5-4|-|TRBJ1-4|-
TGTGCCAGCAGCTTATCGTGGCAGGACTACGAAAAACTGTTTTTT
CASSLSWQDYEKLFF
>TRBV6-6|-|TRBJ1-1|-
TGTGCCAGCAGTTACTCGGCAGGAGTGAACACTGAAGCTTTCTTT
CASSYSAGVNTEAFF
>TRBV21-1|large|TRBJ1-6|-
TGTGCCAGCAGAAGACGGTCTTGGGGCTCCTATAATTCACCCCTCCACTTT
CASRRRSWGSYNSPLHF
>TRBV30|-|TRBJ2-7|-
TGTGCCTGGACTCGGGACATCGTCTCCTACGAGCAGTACTTC
CAWTRDIVSYEQYF
>TRBV5-1|once|TRBJ2-7|TRBD1
TGCGCCAGCAGCTTAATAGGACAGGGGCCCTACGAGCAGTACTTC
CASSLIGQGPYEQYF
>TRBV6-5|-|TRBJ1-6|TRBD1
TGTGCCAGCAGTCAACTGACAGGGGGGGGATCACCCCTCCACTTT
CASSQLTGGGSPLHF
>TRBV5-1|-|TRBJ1-2|-
TGCGCCAGCAGCTTGGCCGCCAGCAAAAAAAACTATGGCTACACCTTC
CASSLAASKKNYGYTF
>TRBV9|-|TRBJ2-7|-
TGTGCCAGCAGCGTAGCGCCAGCCTACGAGCAGTACTTC
CASSVAPAYEQYF
>TRBV19|-|TRBJ1-1|-
TGTGCCAGTTGGGTCAGGTCGGATGAAGCTTTCTTT
CASWVRSDEAFF
>TRBV27|-|TRBJ2-1|TRBD2
TGTGCCAGCAGTTTAGGGGCCGGGACTAGCGGGCAGTTCTTC
CASSLGAGTSGQFF
>TRBV18|-|TRBJ2-3|TRBD2
TGTGCCAGCTCACCACTGGCGACATTAGCGGGGGATCCGGATACGCAGTATTTT
CASSPLATLAGDPDTQYF
>TRBV21-1|-|TRBJ1-5|-
TGTGCCAGCAGCAAAGCGGCAGGGAAGGACAATCAGCCCCAGCATTTT
CASSKAAGKDNQPQHF
>TRBV6-1|-|TRBJ1-2|-
TGTGCCAGCAGTGAACGAGTTGGGGGGGACTATGGCTACACCTTC
CASSERVGGDYGYTF
>TRBV11-3|-|TRBJ2-5|-
TGTGCCAGCAGCTTGAAAAAGGGGGGGGAGACCCAGTACTTC
CASSLKKGGETQYF
>TRBV6-5|-|TRBJ2-7|-
TGTGCCAGCAGTCCCCGGGAAGACGAGGAGTACTTC
CASSPREDEEYF
>TRBV7-7|-|TRBJ2-5|TRBD1
TGTGCCAGCAGCCACGGACAGGGGGCAGGAGAGACCCAGTACTTC
CASSHGQGAGETQYF
>TRBV19|large|TRBJ2-3|-
TGTGCCAGTAGTATCACACCCTCGGGCATGGATACGCAGTATTTT
CASSITPSGMDTQYF
>TRBV18|-|TRBJ2-5|TRBD1
TGTGCCAGCTCACCGGGACGACAGGGAGTCCAAGAGACCCAGTACTTC
CASSPGRQGVQETQYF
>TRBV4-1|few|TRBJ2-7|-
TGCGCCAGCAGCCGCAGCCGGGACAACGCCTACGAGCAGTACTTC
CASSRSRDNAYEQYF
>TRBV29-1|-|TRBJ1-2|TRBD1
TGCAGCGTTGGGCAGGGGGCTAACTATGGCTACACCTTC
CSVGQGANYGYTF
>TRBV30|large|TRBJ2-5|-
TGTGCCTGGAGTGTAGGGCTACAAGAGACCCAGTACTTC
CAWSVGLQETQYF
>TRBV9|few|TRBJ2-5|TRBD2
TGTGCCAGCAGCGTTACCGGGACTAGCTGGCAAGAGACCCAGTACTTC
CASSVTGTSWQETQYF
>TRBV7-2|-|TRBJ1-5|TRBD1
TGTGCCAGCAGCCCCGGACAGGGGGATCTTGGGCCCCAGCATTTT
CASSPGQGDLGPQHF
>TRBV10-3|-|TRBJ1-5|-
TGTGCCATCAGTGAGTCGACTGGCCAGCCCCAGCATTTT
CAISESTGQPQHF
>TRBV5-8|-|TRBJ2-5|-
TGTGCCAGCGGGAGGGGGACAGGCGCCGGAGAGACCCAGTACTTC
CASGRGTGAGETQYF
>TRBV28|few|TRBJ2-7|-
TGTGCCACCAGGCCGGGGCTAGTGGGCCACGAGCAGTACTTC
CATRPGLVGHEQYF
>TRBV7-1|-|TRBJ1-5|-
TGTGCCAGCAGTATCGCCCCGGTGGGCAATCAGCCCCAGCATTTT
CASSIAPVGNQPQHF
>TRBV27|large|TRBJ1-2|TRBD1
TGTGCCAGCAGTGGGACAGGGGATGGCTACACCTTC
CASSGTGDGYTF
>TRBV18|few|TRBJ1-6|-
TGTGCCAGCTCACCATCTTCAGCTGTTAATTCACCCCTCCACTTT
CASSPSSAVNSPLHF
>TRBV5-4|few|TRBJ1-2|-
TGTGCCAGCACCAATGGAGTGGACTATGGCTACACCTTC
CASTNGVDYGYTF
>TRBV9|-|TRBJ2-3|-
TGTGCCAGCAGCCGCACAGATACGCAGTATTTT
CASSRTDTQYF
>TRBV7-8|-|TRBJ1-1|-
TGTGCCAGCAGCCCCACAGGGTCCACTGAAGCTTTCTTT
CASSPTGSTEAFF
>TRBV6-1|-|TRBJ2-1|TRBD1
TGTGCCAGCAGTGCGGGACAGCACAATGAGCAGTTCTTC
CASSAGQHNEQFF
>TRBV4-3|-|TRBJ2-7|-
TGCGCCAGCAGCCAAGGAACGGGACAAAGCTCCTACGAGCAGTACTTC
CASSQGTGQSSYEQYF
>TRBV5-1|-|TRBJ1-4|-
TGCGCCAGCAGCAAAGACGCAACTAATGAAAAACTGTTTTTT
CASSKDATNEKLFF
>TRBV27|-|TRBJ1-1|-
TGTGCCAGCAGTTTAGGGGGCAGGGAAGCTTTCTTT
CASSLGGREAFF
>TRBV15|once|TRBJ1-5|-
TGTGCCACCAGCAGCGTTGGACGAACTTCACGCCCATATCAGCCCCAGCATTTT
CATSSVGRTSRPYQPQHF
>TRBV15|few|TRBJ1-1|-
TGTGCCACCAGCAGAGCGTCGGGCAGGGTCACTGAAGCTTTCTTT
CATSRASGRVTEAFF
>TRBV2|-|TRBJ2-7|-
TGTGCCAGCACGGGGTCCTTGGGGGCCTACGAGCAGTACTTC
CASTGSLGAYEQYF
>TRBV6-6|-|TRBJ2-7|-
TGTGCCAGCAGTAGGGTTGGCGAGCAGTACTTC
CASSRVGEQYF
>TRBV5-1|few|TRBJ2-7|-
TGCGCCAGCAGCTTGGACGTAGGTTACGAGCAGTACTTC
CASSLDVGYEQYF
>TRBV5-1|-|TRBJ1-1|-
TGCGCCAGCAGCCGCACAGGGCAGACTACTGAAGCTTTCTTT
CASSRTGQTTEAFF
>TRBV30|-|TRBJ2-5|TRBD2
TGTGCCTGGAGTTTCACTAGCGGGTGGGGGGTCCAAGAGACCCAGTACTTC
CAWSFTSGWGVQETQYF
>TRBV30|few|TRBJ1-1|-
TGTGCCTGGAGTGCAGGGCTGGGCACTGAAGCTTTCTTT
CAWSAGLGTEAFF
>TRBV28|-|TRBJ1-2|-
TGTGCCAGCAGTACTCTGACAGAAACTAACTATGGCTACACCTTC
CASSTLTETNYGYTF
>TRBV5-5|-|TRBJ2-7|-
TGTGCCAGCAGCTTGGATGATTCCTACGAGCAGTACTTC
CASSLDDSYEQYF
>TRBV11-3|-|TRBJ2-3|TRBD1
TGTGCCAGCAGCACACGGACAGGGGGCTTCGCAGATACGCAGTATTTT
CASSTRTGGFADTQYF
>TRBV5-4|few|TRBJ1-1|-
TGTGCCAGCAGCCGCGACATGAACACTGAAGCTTTCTTT
CASSRDMNTEAFF
>TRBV19|-|TRBJ1-1|-
TGTGCCAGTAGTTCCCGGTTCTCCGAGGAAGCTTTCTTT
CASSSRFSEEAFF
>TRBV5-6|-|TRBJ2-7|TRBD2
TGTGCCAGCAGCGGAGGACTAGCGGGGGGCTCCTACGAGCAGTACTTC
CASSGGLAGGSYEQYF
>TRBV4-1|-|TRBJ1-1|-
TGCGCCAGCAGCCAAGGTATGGCGGGCACTGAAGCTTTCTTT
CASSQGMAGTEAFF
>TRBV19|-|TRBJ2-3|-
TGTGCCAGTAAATGGCGGGGACGGTTCACAGATACGCAGTATTTT
CASKWRGRFTDTQYF
>TRBV4-3|-|TRBJ1-4|TRBD1
TGCGCCAGCAGCCAAGATTGGGGACAGGGCGGTAGGTTGACTAATGAAAAACTGTTTTTT
CASSQDWGQGGRLTNEKLFF
>TRBV7-9|-|TRBJ2-3|TRBD1
TGTGCCAGCAGCTTAGGCACCGGGACAGGGGTCTTCACAGATACGCAGTATTTT
CASSLGTGTGVFTDTQYF
>TRBV6-5|once|TRBJ1-2|-
TGTGCCAGCAGTTACGCAAGGTCTCTCAGGGTGGGCTACACCTTC
CASSYARSLRVGYTF
>TRBV15|-|TRBJ1-4|-
TGTGCCACCAGCCAGGCAACTAATGAAAAACTGTTTTTT
CATSQATNEKLFF